One and the same sample provided the 20 T cell receptor beta chains below, sequenced in a study of high-grade serous ovarian cancer treatment subgroups. Clones were sequenced by immunoSEQ multiplex PCR, and TCRdb holds only the in-frame ones, with some missing. Of around 8,000 clones in the sample, 72% are singletons; the top ten hold 5.5% to 6.5%. Tumor samples were obtained before definitive surgery or chemotherapy. Input material: tumor tissue. Receptors were obtained from a human donor with high-grade serous ovarian cancer.

The chain is built from TRBV9 and TRBJ1-1, with D possibly matching TRBD1 (5 bases). V was clipped by 4 bases and J by 11 bases, with 18 bases between them. The germline CDR1 and CDR2 sequences are SGDLS and YYNGEE. The CDR3 totals 13 residues. This CDR3 is CASSSPGPVGAFF. The CDR3 DNA follows: TGTGCCAGCAGCTCCCCAGGGCCCGTCGGGGCTTTCTTT. Supplemented by reference TRBV9 and TRBJ1-1, the full variable domain reads DSGVTQTPKHLITATGQRVTLRCSPRSGDLSVYWYQQSLDQGLQFLIQYYNGEERAKGNILERFSAQQFPDLHSELNLSSLELGDSALYFCASSSPGPVGAFFGQGTRLTVV.

This chain connects TRBV30 to TRBJ2-5; 9 nucleotides match TRBD1. The CDR3 runs to 14 residues. In germline, CDR1 is GTSNPN, CDR2 SVGIG (reference sequence). Trimming took 5 bases from V and 2 from J; bases not matched to a gene: 6. The chain's CDR3 is CAWGPDRGQETQYF. The CDR3 nucleotides read TGTGCCTGGGGGCCCGACAGGGGGCAAGAGACCCAGTACTTC.

J is TRBJ1-5 and V is TRBV11-3; 7 nucleotides line up with TRBD1. CDR1 is SGHNT, CDR2 YENEEA, per germline. The CDR3 is 16 amino acids. With 1 base clipped from V and 4 bases from J, the junction kept 7 bases outside the gene matches. Here the CDR3 DNA reads TGTGCCAGCAGCTTAGCACAGGGGAAAGGTAATCAGCCCCAGCATTTT. It translates to CASSLAQGKGNQPQHF.

This clone occurred a few times. The chain links TRBV29-1 to TRBJ1-5; D is unresolved. Germline V gives CDR1 SQVTM, CDR2 ANQGSEA. The CDR3 loop spans 13 amino acids. V was clipped by 4 bases and J by 4 bases, with 11 bases between them. CDR3 coding DNA: TGCAGCGTTGGTTCTGGGATTAATCAGCCCCAGCATTTT. Protein product: CSVGSGINQPQHF.

The CDR3 loop is CASRLHATNEKLFF. The CDR3 coding sequence is TGTGCCAGCAGGCTCCATGCAACTAATGAAAAACTGTTTTTT. This chain uses TRBV2 with TRBJ1-4; D uncertain. Germline values: CDR1 SNHLY, CDR2 FYNNEI. The CDR3 has 14 amino acids. V lost 6 bases, J lost 0 bases, and 8 bases lay in between.

The V call is TRBV9, the J call TRBJ2-5; no clear D gene. This CDR3 region has 12 residues. Between the trimmed V and J ends, which lost 1 base and 4 bases, there was a span of 5 bases. The germline V gene has CDR1 SGDLS and CDR2 YYNGEE. CDR3 region: CASSVLGETQYF. The CDR3 nucleotides are TGTGCCAGCAGCGTATTGGGAGAGACCCAGTACTTC.

The table lists this clone with a few counts. The chain has TRBV7-3 and TRBJ1-2; D may be TRBD1 (6 bases). The CDR3 has 13 amino acids. The V end lost 5 bases, the J end lost 8 bases, and 15 bases lay between the germline ends. Germline V CDR1 and CDR2: SGHTA, FQGTGA. CDR3 residues: CASSPTPGAGYTF. The CDR3 DNA reads as TGTGCCAGCAGCCCCACTCCGGGGGCAGGCTACACCTTC.

The CDR3 here is CASSPGQSGWGQYF. The DNA of the CDR3 is TGTGCCAGCAGCCCGGGACAGTCAGGCTGGGGGCAGTACTTC. This chain joins TRBV27 and TRBJ2-7; 7 bases agree with TRBD1. Germline CDR1 reads MNHEY; CDR2 reads SMNVEV (reference sequence). This CDR3 contains 14 residues. The V gene end was trimmed by 6 bases and the J gene end by 9 bases; junction bases not matched to a gene: 14.

The V and J genes are TRBV6-1 and TRBJ2-3; no clear D gene. Germline V gene sequence: CDR1 MNHNS, CDR2 SASEGT. CDR3 size: 15 residues. Trimming took off 1 base at V and 2 bases at J, with 10 bases between the two ends. The CDR3 DNA reads as TGTGCCAGCAGTGAAGAGGTCCGCCTCACAGATACGCAGTATTTT. Amino acids: CASSEEVRLTDTQYF.

This clone is deemed medium-sized (0.01 to 0.1%). V gene TRBV9 combines with J gene TRBJ2-7; 12 nucleotides agree with TRBD1. CDR3 size: 15 residues. Germline CDR1 and CDR2: SGDLS and YYNGEE. V was pared by 4 bases and J by 2 bases, with 4 bases of the junction left unmatched. The CDR3: CASSPGTGGPYEQYF. The CDR3 region has the DNA TGTGCCAGCAGCCCGGGGACAGGGGGCCCCTACGAGCAGTACTTC.

This clone has just a few counts. The chain has TRBV9 and TRBJ2-1; perhaps D is TRBD1 or TRBD2 (5 bases each). CDR1 and CDR2 from the germline V gene are SGDLS and YYNGEE. The V end lost 4 bases, the J end lost 13 bases, and 15 bases lay between the germline ends. The CDR3 extends over 12 amino acids. Here the CDR3 DNA reads TGTGCCAGCAGCCCCTCGGGACGCAATCAGTTCTTC. Translating gives CASSPSGRNQFF.

This chain connects TRBV19 to TRBJ2-1; D uncertain. Germline CDR1 and CDR2: LNHDA and SQIVND (reference sequence). V shed 7 bases and J shed 5 bases, with 12 bases lying between them. This CDR3 region has 13 residues. The CDR3 coding sequence is TGTGCCAGTAACCCCCGCCTCGACAATGAGCAGTTCTTC. This codes for CASNPRLDNEQFF.

This clone appeared a single time. The CDR3 nucleotides read TGTGCCAGTAGTAGGGCAGGGGGCAGTCTGAGCAATCAGCCCCAGCATTTT. This codes for CASSRAGGSLSNQPQHF. This rearrangement joins TRBV19 to TRBJ1-5; 8 bases are shared with TRBD1. Germline loops: CDR1 LNHDA, CDR2 SQIVND (reference sequence). The CDR3 runs to 17 residues. After removal of 4 bases from V and 1 base from J, the junction contained 9 bases not matched to a gene.

The CDR3 DNA sequence: TGTGCCAGCAGGACGGGGGGAGTTGGAAACACCATATATTTT. Encoded protein: CASRTGGVGNTIYF. The V and J genes are TRBV28 and TRBJ1-3; D perhaps matches TRBD1 (5 bases). Germline CDR1 reads MDHEN; CDR2 reads SYDVKM. V shed 6 bases and J shed 3 bases, with 12 bases lying between them. There are 14 residues in the CDR3.

The rearrangement links TRBV11-2 to TRBJ2-2; no clear D. Germline values: CDR1 SGHAT, CDR2 FQNNGV. This CDR3 is 14 amino acids long. V was cut by 1 base and J by 3 bases, with 6 bases left in between. CDR3 DNA: TGTGCCAGCAGCTTAGTGGAATACACCGGGGAGCTGTTTTTT. Its protein is CASSLVEYTGELFF.

This clone was recorded once. The chain carries TRBV7-6 and TRBJ2-5, with TRBD2 as a possible D gene (6 bases). The V end lost 2 bases, the J end lost 3 bases, and 7 bases lay between the germline ends. Germline V gene lookup returns CDR1 SGHVS and CDR2 FNYEAQ. The CDR3 runs to 13 residues. The CDR3 DNA sequence: TGTGCCAGCAGCTTATCGGGGGAAGAGACCCAGTACTTC. This encodes CASSLSGEETQYF.

The chain couples TRBV7-2 to TRBJ2-3; 7 bases align to TRBD2. Per the germline V gene, CDR1 is SGHTA and CDR2 is FQGNSA. The CDR3 has 16 residues. V was pared by 5 bases and J by 6 bases, with 14 bases of the junction left unmatched. This CDR3 reads CASSHPSGPRGDTQYF. CDR3 in DNA: TGTGCCAGCAGCCACCCTAGCGGACCCCGGGGGGATACGCAGTATTTT. The full variable domain, with the rest looked up from reference TRBV7-2 and TRBJ2-3, is GAGVSQSPSNKVTEKGKDVELRCDPISGHTALYWYRQSLGQGLEFLIYFQGNSAPDKSGLPSDRFSAERTGGSVSTLTIQRTQQEDSAVYLCASSHPSGPRGDTQYFGPGTRLTVL.

This clone showed up just a few times. The chain combines TRBV7-6 with TRBJ2-1; the match to TRBD2 covers 10 bases. The CDR3 consists of 16 residues. V lost 9 bases to trimming and J lost 7 bases; unmatched junction nucleotides: 15. Germline CDR1 SGHVS, CDR2 FNYEAQ. This chain's CDR3 is CASGAQREGLVNEQFF. The CDR3 nucleotides read TGTGCCAGTGGAGCTCAGCGGGAGGGCCTGGTGAATGAGCAGTTCTTC.

The V gene is TRBV30, the J gene TRBJ2-7; 7 bases line up with TRBD1. Unmatched junction bases numbered 8, after V lost 4 bases and J lost 5 bases. The V gene's germline CDR1 is GTSNPN and CDR2 SVGIG (reference sequence). The CDR3 is 13 amino acids. CDR3 region: CAWTDRALDEQYF. The CDR3 DNA follows: TGTGCCTGGACTGACAGGGCTCTGGACGAGCAGTACTTC.

Only one count was recorded for this clone. The chain couples TRBV7-2 to TRBJ1-2; D remains ambiguous. The CDR3 extends over 18 amino acids. The V gene's germline CDR1 is SGHTA and CDR2 FQGNSA. Trimming stripped 0 bases from V and 4 bases from J, with 21 bases between. The CDR3 region has the DNA TGTGCCAGCAGCTTAGCCTACGGTGTGTTAGCAGGTACCTATGGCTACACCTTC. It is translated as CASSLAYGVLAGTYGYTF.